The sequence of this T cell receptor (beta chain) was determined in a study of vaccination effects on CD4 cells after COVID-19. Turning to the study itself: Samples taken from a few convalescent patients early and late after vaccination were obtained. Post-vaccine specimens were collected at a median of 72 days following the second dose. Study-wide points: The post-vaccine spike-reactive clones of convalescents showed a predominance of new vaccine-induced clones.

The data were produced by immunoSEQ multiplex PCR, yet TCRdb's version contains in-frame clones alone and is incomplete. In the table there are 17,000 or so clones, 74% of which are singletons. This clone was observed a handful of times. The antigen is undetermined. The germline V gene has CDR1 SGHRS and CDR2 YFSETQ. The CDR3 runs 13 residues. V gave up 7 bases and J gave up 1 base, with 11 bases separating them. Antigen-specific CD4+ T cell clonotypes were called by their expansion after viral peptide-pool culture in ViraFEST. Upon completion of more than eight days in culture, CD4+ T cells were isolated. Documented for the person is a PCR-confirmed SARS-CoV-2 infection occurring between March and December 2020. The cohort was immunized with two doses of either the BNT162b2 or mRNA-1273 vaccine. A half-volume exchange with IL-2 medium occurred on days 3 and 7.

The sequences come from CD4+ T cells from PBMCs cultured with SARS-CoV-2 spike peptides, collected after COVID-19 vaccination. The chain has TRBV5-1 and TRBJ1-2; tentatively, D is TRBD1 (5 bases). This clonotype was obtained from a human donor who had a prior SARS-CoV-2 infection. In DNA form, the CDR3 reads TGCGCCAGCTCCCCGGGGGTTAACTATGGCTACACCTTC. Translated: CASSPGVNYGYTF.